Listed here is a single T cell receptor beta chain. Its antigen is unidentified. Trimming took off 6 bases at V and 0 bases at J, with 3 bases between the two ends. This CDR3 is built from 12 residues. Germline V gives CDR1 SNHLY, CDR2 FYNNEI. These data come from a study of Tregs in tolerant kidney transplant recipients. The study's findings and limits: Few patients were studied, so findings need validation in larger groups. For some patients, primers changed over time, blocking nucleotide-level comparison.

The nonmyeloablative bone marrow transplants came from related graft donors, with transient mixed chimerism. CD4+CD25+CD127- Tregs, CD4+CD25- non-Tregs, CD4 and CD8 cells were sorted. Assay used: immunoSEQ multiplex PCR; TCRdb lists only in-frame clones, some missing. The data show about 90,000 clones, roughly 93% seen once. The chain links TRBV2 to TRBJ1-3; D unclear. The sample here was CD4+ T cells from blood (PBMCs), taken 12 months after the transplant. This TCR derives from a human patient who received a combined kidney and bone marrow transplant. The graft donor may have contributed some T cells. CDR3 region: CASSFSGNTIYF. The DNA of the CDR3 is TGTGCCAGCAGCTTCTCTGGAAACACCATATATTTT.